These 31 T cell receptor beta chains came from one sample sequenced in a study of blood T cell repertoires in COVID-19. Some clones are missing from TCRdb's copy, which holds only in-frame ones; the method was immunoSEQ multiplex PCR. The table has around 150,000 clones, roughly 90% seen once. Sequencing was performed on peripheral blood. All receptors derive from a man aged 55 to 69 with active or convalescent COVID-19.

The chain joins TRBV2 to TRBJ1-2, with D tentatively TRBD1 (6 bases). V lost 4 bases and J 7 bases, leaving 22 bases between the germline ends. Germline V lookup: CDR1 SNHLY, CDR2 FYNNEI. The CDR3 length is 16 residues. The CDR3 loop reads CASSGGLGTRTVGYTF. In nucleotides, the CDR3 is TGTGCCAGCAGTGGGGGGCTGGGGACACGCACCGTTGGCTACACCTTC.

The chain uses TRBV5-1 and TRBJ1-4; D is uncertain. Germline CDR1 is SGHRS and CDR2 is YFSETQ. The CDR3 sequence is 15 residues long. V was trimmed by 4 bases and J by 3 bases, leaving 13 bases between them. The DNA of the CDR3 is TGCGCCAGCAGCGAACGCCCAGAATCTAATGAAAAACTGTTTTTT. As protein: CASSERPESNEKLFF.

The V call is TRBV6-5, the J call TRBJ1-6; D may be TRBD1 (6 bases). The CDR3 is made up of 14 amino acids. V lost 4 bases and J 7 bases, leaving 11 bases between the germline ends. Germline values: CDR1 MNHEY, CDR2 SVGAGI. CDR3 bases: TGTGCCAGCAGTTTCGACAGGCCAAATTCACCCCTCCACTTT. As protein: CASSFDRPNSPLHF.

The genes are TRBV12-3 or TRBV12-4 and TRBJ1-5, with D perhaps matching TRBD1 (5 bases). Trimming pared 6 bases from V and 10 bases from J, leaving 13 bases between. The CDR3 has 12 residues. This CDR3 is CASSPGQGPQHF. CDR3 sequence (DNA): TGTGCCAGCAGCCCCGGTCAGGGTCCCCAGCATTTT.

The rearrangement joins TRBV5-1 to TRBJ2-1; TRBD1 might be the D (6 bases). Between the trimmed V and J ends, which lost 4 bases and 4 bases, there was a span of 18 bases. Germline assignment: CDR1 SGHRS and CDR2 YFSETQ. This CDR3 is 16 amino acids long. The CDR3 bases are TGCGCCAGCAGCAAGGGACACCAGGTGGGTTACAATGAGCAGTTCTTC. Its translation: CASSKGHQVGYNEQFF. Complete variable domain (other parts from reference TRBV5-1 and TRBJ2-1): KAGVTQTPRYLIKTRGQQVTLSCSPISGHRSVSWYQQTPGQGLQFLFEYFSETQRNKGNFPGRFSGRQFSNSRSEMNVSTLELGDSALYLCASSKGHQVGYNEQFFGPGTRLTVL.

In regard to this clone: A read error may produce the germline difference seen at one junction end. This chain links TRBV5-4 with TRBJ2-7; 8 bases match TRBD1. Germline CDR1 is SGHNT and CDR2 is YYREEE (reference sequence). The CDR3 covers 15 residues. The CDR3 DNA sequence: TGTGCCAGCAGTTTGGATATGACAGGGGCGGGAGAGCAGTACTTC. It encodes CASSLDMTGAGEQYF.

This clone has a single count. The V and J genes are TRBV11-2 and TRBJ1-4; 8 bases match TRBD1. Trimming cost V 2 bases and J 8 bases; bases outside gene matches: 4. CDR1 and CDR2 from the germline V gene are SGHAT and FQNNGV. CDR3 length: 14 residues. The CDR3 loop is CASSLQGAGEKLFF. For the CDR3, the DNA is TGTGCCAGCAGCTTACAGGGGGCTGGAGAAAAACTGTTTTTT.

This clone was recorded once. This sequence joins TRBV6-6 and TRBJ2-7, with D perhaps matching TRBD1 (6 bases). This CDR3 comprises 14 residues. Germline CDR1 is MNHNY and CDR2 is SVGAGI (reference sequence). V dropped 7 bases and J dropped 1 base, with 14 bases sitting between them. As DNA, the CDR3 is TGTGCCAGCACCGACAGGACCCCGTCCTACGAGCAGTACTTC. Translating it yields CASTDRTPSYEQYF.

V usage is TRBV6-5 and J usage is TRBJ2-5; a possible D gene is TRBD1 (6 bases). Trimming removed 0 bases at V and 2 bases at J, with 13 bases between. The V gene's germline CDR1 is MNHEY and CDR2 SVGAGI. CDR3 length equals 16 residues. DNA of the CDR3: TGTGCCAGCAGTTACTCGTCAACCAGGGGTCAAGAGACCCAGTACTTC. Its translation is CASSYSSTRGQETQYF.

The chain links TRBV5-1 to TRBJ2-1; TRBD2 matches at 11 bases. Unmatched junction bases numbered 2, after V lost 0 bases and J lost 0 bases. CDR3 size: 17 residues. Germline V lookup: CDR1 SGHRS, CDR2 YFSETQ. CDR3 amino acids: CASSLELAGDSYNEQFF. The DNA for the CDR3 is TGCGCCAGCAGCTTGGAACTAGCGGGGGACTCCTACAATGAGCAGTTCTTC.

The chain couples TRBV27 to TRBJ2-1, with 10 positions matching TRBD2. Germline V lookup: CDR1 MNHEY, CDR2 SMNVEV (reference sequence). The trim removed 5 bases at V and 12 bases at J, leaving 13 bases unmatched. CDR3 length: 15 residues. This chain's CDR3 is CASSDRLAGGWGQFF. The CDR3 DNA is TGTGCCAGCAGTGACCGACTAGCGGGTGGATGGGGGCAGTTCTTC.

This chain joins TRBV2 and TRBJ1-4; possibly TRBD1 for D (5 bases). CDR3 length: 13 residues. Looked up from germline, CDR1 is SNHLY and CDR2 is FYNNEI. The germline V and J ends were trimmed by 3 bases and 11 bases, with 13 bases remaining between them. CDR3 sequence reads: CASSDRTNGKLFF. DNA for the CDR3: TGTGCCAGCAGTGATAGGACAAATGGGAAACTGTTTTTT.

J is TRBJ1-1 and V is TRBV7-2; no definite D call. Trimming removed 1 base from V and 3 bases from J, with 12 bases in between. In germline, CDR1 is SGHTA, CDR2 FQGNSA. This CDR3 is 15 amino acids long. CDR3 in DNA: TGTGCCAGCAGCTTAGGTCAGGTGGGCGACACTGAAGCTTTCTTT. This gives the protein CASSLGQVGDTEAFF.

This chain joins TRBV7-2 and TRBJ1-1, with D possibly TRBD1 on 5 matching bases. The V gene lost 2 bases and the J gene lost 11 bases, with 12 bases spanning the gap. Germline assignment: CDR1 SGHTA and CDR2 FQGNSA. The CDR3 runs 12 residues. CDR3 sequence reads: CASSLRQGWAFF. The CDR3 DNA sequence: TGTGCCAGCAGCTTAAGGCAGGGATGGGCTTTCTTT.

The gene calls are TRBV12-3 or TRBV12-4 and TRBJ1-2; TRBD1 aligns across 9 bases. Germline trimming cut 6 bases from V and 6 bases from J; bases unmatched to any gene: 5. CDR3 length: 13 amino acids. Here the CDR3 reads CASSPGTGHGYTF. The CDR3 region has the DNA TGTGCCAGCAGCCCCGGGACAGGGCATGGCTACACCTTC.

The chain is built from TRBV7-8 and TRBJ1-1; the D gene is possibly TRBD1 (5 bases). The CDR3 is made up of 14 amino acids. V shed 6 bases and J shed 2 bases, with 13 bases lying between them. From germline, CDR1 is SGHVS and CDR2 FQNEAQ. The CDR3 DNA is TGTGCCAGCAGGGCCACAGGTAGTAACACTGAAGCTTTCTTT. This sequence encodes CASRATGSNTEAFF.

The V and J genes are TRBV12-3 or TRBV12-4 and TRBJ1-5; D not resolved. V was pared by 7 bases and J by 0 bases, with 4 bases between. The CDR3 spans 12 residues. CDR3 protein: CASTYSNQPQHF. Written as DNA, the CDR3 is TGTGCCAGCACTTATAGCAATCAGCCCCAGCATTTT.

This sequence joins TRBV7-9 and TRBJ1-4; no clear D gene. CDR3 length: 16 amino acids. V was pared by 0 bases and J by 4 bases, with 12 bases between. Germline V lookup: CDR1 SEHNR, CDR2 FQNEAQ (reference sequence). The CDR3 spells CASSLALGGSNEKLFF. The CDR3 DNA follows: TGTGCCAGCAGCTTAGCGTTGGGAGGGAGTAATGAAAAACTGTTTTTT.

Turning to this clone: Compared with germline, one end of the junction differs, possibly owing to a read error. The rearrangement links TRBV3-1 (or the pseudogene TRBV3-2) to TRBJ2-5, with 8 bases fitting TRBD1. Germline CDR1 reads LGHDT; CDR2 reads YNNKEL (reference sequence). CDR3 length: 15 residues. The CDR3 coding sequence is TGTGCCAGCAACCAACCAGGGGGCGGTTCGGAGACCCAGTACTTC. Its translation is CASNQPGGGSETQYF.

The chain links TRBV6-4 to TRBJ2-7; 8 bases are a match to TRBD2. Germline V gene data show CDR1 as MRHNA and CDR2 as SNTAGT. After removal of 8 bases from V and 5 bases from J, the junction contained 8 bases not matched to a gene. The CDR3 is 13 amino acids. CDR3 in amino acids: CASPREGKDEQYF. In DNA form, the CDR3 reads TGTGCCAGCCCCCGGGAGGGTAAGGACGAGCAGTACTTC.

This clone was counted between two and nine times. The rearrangement uses TRBV15 and TRBJ2-7; D is uncertain. CDR1 LNHNV and CDR2 YYDKDF come from the germline V gene (reference sequence). Trimming took 5 bases from V and 8 from J, leaving 16 bases between them. The CDR3 has 13 residues. CDR3 bases: TGTGCCACCAGCCAAGGTGGGCGCAACCAGCAGTACTTC. Translating gives CATSQGGRNQQYF.

The J gene is TRBJ1-2, the V gene TRBV19, with D possibly TRBD1 on 6 matching bases. The CDR3 runs 14 residues. V lost 7 bases to trimming and J lost 5 bases, with 17 bases between them. Germline V gene sequence: CDR1 LNHDA, CDR2 SQIVND (reference sequence). The CDR3 region is CASTKTGPIYGYTF. The CDR3 nucleotides are TGTGCCAGTACAAAGACAGGACCGATTTATGGCTACACCTTC.

V usage is TRBV6-5 and J usage is TRBJ1-1; TRBD1 is a possible D gene (5 bases). Trimming shortened V by 2 bases and J by 4 bases, and 11 bases separated the two germline ends. Germline CDR1 MNHEY, CDR2 SVGAGI. This CDR3 is 14 amino acids long. The CDR3 region is CASSYGQGGTEAFF. The CDR3, as DNA: TGTGCCAGCAGTTACGGGCAGGGAGGCACTGAAGCTTTCTTT.

This chain joins TRBV7-2 and TRBJ2-7; D not certain. Germline assignment: CDR1 SGHTA and CDR2 FQGNSA. CDR3 length equals 12 residues. V was shortened by 1 base and J by 3 bases, with 4 bases between the two germline ends. The CDR3 DNA is TGTGCCAGCAGCTTAGTCGGCTACGAGCAGTACTTC. Its protein product is CASSLVGYEQYF.

This chain connects TRBV3-1 (or the pseudogene TRBV3-2) to TRBJ2-7, with 9 positions matching TRBD1. The junction had 14 bases not matched to a gene; V was cut back by 4 bases and J by 4 bases. Germline CDR1 reads LGHDT; CDR2 reads YNNKEL (reference sequence). The CDR3 loop spans 17 amino acids. This CDR3 is CASSPWTGDELLYEQYF. CDR3 coding DNA: TGTGCCAGCAGCCCATGGACAGGGGATGAATTACTATACGAGCAGTACTTC.

The rearrangement uses TRBV7-2 and TRBJ2-1; 7 bases match TRBD2. This CDR3 has 16 residues. The germline gives CDR1 SGHTA, CDR2 FQGNSA. Unmatched junction bases numbered 3, after V lost 1 base and J lost 0 bases. DNA of the CDR3: TGTGCCAGCAGCTTAGAAAGCGGGGTCTCCTACAATGAGCAGTTCTTC. This gives the protein CASSLESGVSYNEQFF.

In its sample, this clone was seen a few times. The chain employs TRBV10-2 and TRBJ2-1; TRBD2 matches 13 bases. With V trimmed by 6 bases and J by 6 bases, 2 bases remained unmatched. This CDR3 comprises 14 residues. The V gene's germline CDR1 is WSHSY and CDR2 SAAADI. CDR3 residues: CASRWTSGSNEQFF. The CDR3, as DNA: TGCGCCAGCAGGTGGACTAGCGGGAGCAATGAGCAGTTCTTC.

This rearrangement joins TRBV11-2 to TRBJ1-1; D uncertain. CDR1 is SGHAT, CDR2 FQNNGV, per germline. The CDR3 spans 12 residues. With 8 bases removed from V and 6 bases from J, the gap between germline ends came to 13 bases. The CDR3 bases are TGTGCCAGCGAGAGGGTAGGAGCTGAAGCTTTCTTT. Protein product: CASERVGAEAFF.

This sequence joins TRBV7-2 and TRBJ1-6; D remains ambiguous. Germline CDR1 and CDR2: SGHTA and FQGNSA. The CDR3 contains 14 residues. Deletions cut 1 base from V and 11 bases from J, with 12 bases between. In DNA, the CDR3 is TGTGCCAGCAGCTTAGATTGGAGGGTGACACCCCTCCACTTT. This encodes CASSLDWRVTPLHF. The variable domain in full, completed from reference TRBV7-2 and TRBJ1-6, reads GAGVSQSPSNKVTEKGKDVELRCDPISGHTALYWYRQSLGQGLEFLIYFQGNSAPDKSGLPSDRFSAERTGGSVSTLTIQRTQQEDSAVYLCASSLDWRVTPLHFGNGTRLTVT.

This clone was seen once. J is TRBJ2-3 and V is TRBV19, with TRBD1 as a possible D gene (6 bases). Trimming took 3 bases from V and 2 from J, leaving 9 bases between them. Germline CDR1 reads LNHDA; CDR2 reads SQIVND (reference sequence). The CDR3 has 14 amino acids. The CDR3 region is CASSITGYTDTQYF. The DNA for the CDR3 is TGTGCCAGTAGTATCACAGGGTACACAGATACGCAGTATTTT.

This chain joins TRBV7-9 and TRBJ2-1; TRBD1 matches at 7 bases. CDR1 is SEHNR and CDR2 is FQNEAQ in the germline V gene (reference sequence). The CDR3 extends over 15 amino acids. V was pared by 1 base and J by 5 bases, with 5 bases of the junction left unmatched. This CDR3 is CASSLGAGGHNEQFF. CDR3 coding DNA: TGTGCCAGCAGCTTAGGGGCAGGGGGTCACAATGAGCAGTTCTTC.